The present T cell receptor (beta chain) was sequenced within a study of blood T cell repertoires in COVID-19. Study summary: Collection of acute and convalescent COVID-19 samples took place in the United States, Italy and Spain. Sources were T cells, B-cell-depleted T cells, or PBMCs; the material itself was cDNA or gDNA.

In the source study's methods: Estimation of nucleated cell counts relied on the amplification of reference gene primers. Data came from immunoSEQ multiplex PCR; TCRdb stores just in-frame clones and leaves some out. V and J calls and clone size are as listed in that table; D and trimming were resolved from the DNA. The repertoire has 250,000 or so clones, roughly 89% of them found once; the top ten carry around 4.6%. Sequencing was done on a sample of peripheral blood. The receptor was isolated from a woman aged 40 to 50 who had recovered from COVID-19.

In DNA form, the CDR3 reads TGTGCCAGCTCACCACCGGGACTCGGAGGGGAGACCCAGTACTTC. Protein sequence: CASSPPGLGGETQYF. V is TRBV18 and J is TRBJ2-5, with TRBD2 as a possible D gene (6 bases). The CDR3 totals 15 residues. Germline V gene sequence: CDR1 KGHSH, CDR2 LQKENI. Trimming removed 0 bases from V and 5 bases from J, with 13 bases in between.